One sample yielded the 5 T cell receptor beta chains listed below, sequenced in a study of T cells in Graves' hyperthyroidism and ophthalmopathy. Authors of the study amplified TCR beta CDR3 regions from RNA transcripts. HTBI primers were used for first-round RT-PCR of the TCR CDR3. MiXCR, run by TCRdb on the multiplex PCR reads, gives a single entry per CDR3 protein. The sample has about 270,000 distinct CDR3 sequences, 22% seen once. Sequenced sample: blood. The receptors come from a man aged 25 to 40 with Graves' ophthalmopathy.

This clonotype has ten or more counts. V and J are TRBV28 and TRBJ2-1; 9 positions agree with TRBD2. The CDR3 has 17 residues. Germline-derived CDR1 and CDR2 are MDHEN and SYDVKM. V dropped 4 bases and J dropped 4; count of bases not matched to a gene: 11. CDR3 sequence (DNA): TGTGCCAGCAGTTCCCTTGGGATAGCGGGAGATTACAATGAGCAGTTCTTC. It yields the protein CASSSLGIAGDYNEQFF.

The chain links TRBV27 to TRBJ2-7, with 7 bases lining up with TRBD1. The V gene end was trimmed by 9 bases and the J gene end by 2 bases; junction bases not matched to a gene: 7. Germline V CDR1 and CDR2: MNHEY, SMNVEV (reference sequence). The CDR3 is 13 residues long. DNA for the CDR3: TGTGCCAGTGGGGACAGTCGTCCCTACGAGCAGTACTTC. Protein product: CASGDSRPYEQYF.

In this sample, this clonotype turned up many times. This chain links TRBV28 with TRBJ2-3, with 12 bases matching TRBD2. The CDR3 runs to 16 residues. With 4 bases clipped from V and 5 bases from J, the junction kept 7 bases outside the gene matches. Germline V gene data show CDR1 as MDHEN and CDR2 as SYDVKM. CDR3 sequence reads: CASSYPSGRAGDTQYF. The CDR3 DNA is TGTGCCAGCAGTTACCCTAGCGGGAGGGCCGGAGATACGCAGTATTTT.

Ten or more counts support this clonotype. The gene calls are TRBV7-2 and TRBJ2-3; D may match TRBD1 or TRBD2 (5 bases each). The CDR3 runs to 15 residues. Trimming took 3 bases from V and 4 from J, leaving 14 bases between them. CDR1 SGHTA and CDR2 FQGNSA come from the germline V gene. For the CDR3, the DNA is TGTGCCAGCAGCTTCTCCGGGGCCCCGGCAGATACGCAGTATTTT. It codes for CASSFSGAPADTQYF. Full variable domain (outside the CDR3, taken from reference TRBV7-2 and TRBJ2-3): GAGVSQSPSNKVTEKGKDVELRCDPISGHTALYWYRQSLGQGLEFLIYFQGNSAPDKSGLPSDRFSAERTGGSVSTLTIQRTQQEDSAVYLCASSFSGAPADTQYFGPGTRLTVL.

There are a few counts of this clonotype. V gene TRBV28 combines with J gene TRBJ2-1, with 7 bases identical to TRBD1. Germline assignment: CDR1 MDHEN and CDR2 SYDVKM. The V and J ends lost 6 bases and 8 bases, in that order; junction bases with no gene match: 10. The CDR3 runs to 14 residues. The CDR3 is CASSDRALGDEQFF. Written as DNA, the CDR3 is TGTGCCAGCAGCGACAGGGCCCTGGGCGATGAGCAGTTCTTC.